These T cell receptor beta chains were read from a single sample in a study of response to subunit inactivated influenza vaccine. TCRdb called the RT-PCR reads again in MiXCR, with one record for every CDR3 protein. Of hundreds of thousands of distinct CDR3 sequences detected, approximately 17% appear once; the ten largest clones hold about a tenth. The material sequenced was PBMCs from blood, taken less than 6 days after vaccination. These receptor sequences come from a man between 45 and 60 years old who received an inactivated influenza vaccine. Both conserved end residues are part of each CDR3. Fields, in order: D gene, V gene, J gene, CDR3 protein. The D gene is left open where the match is weak.

-	TRBV20-1	TRBJ2-5	CSARKQETTQYF
TRBD2	TRBV10-3	TRBJ2-1	CATRTSGYYNEQFF
-	TRBV20-1	TRBJ1-2	CSARDPGQLPTYGYTF
TRBD1	TRBV6-5	TRBJ1-2	CASSYLTDRDNYGYTF
TRBD1	TRBV7-2	TRBJ1-2	CASSRGVAGGTGGYTF
TRBD2	TRBV6-1	TRBJ2-3	CASTEGLAGYSVDTQYF
-	TRBV11-2	TRBJ2-7	CASSWVRYYEQYF
TRBD2	TRBV7-2	TRBJ2-7	CASSSPLAGGHYEQYF
TRBD1	TRBV20-1	TRBJ2-7	CSAPGTGGSYEQYF
TRBD1	TRBV29-1	TRBJ2-3	CSVAKPGQSTDRQYF
TRBD2	TRBV20-1	TRBJ2-5	CSALGLAGPQETQYF
TRBD2	TRBV6-6	TRBJ2-1	CASRTSGDQQFF
TRBD2	TRBV20-1	TRBJ2-3	CSALGRRTDTQYF
TRBD1	TRBV5-6	TRBJ2-1	CASSTPQGDFNNEQFF
TRBD1	TRBV7-2	TRBJ1-2	CASSRDRSNYGYTF
TRBD1	TRBV15	TRBJ2-7	CATSRATGGYEQYF
TRBD2	TRBV18	TRBJ2-5	CASSPRIAGVEETQYF
TRBD2	TRBV20-1	TRBJ2-1	CSARDGRLAGNNEQFF
TRBD2	TRBV7-2	TRBJ2-5	CASSLNTAGAETQYF
TRBD1	TRBV7-8	TRBJ1-1	CASSLMGQRNTEAFF
TRBD2	TRBV15	TRBJ2-1	CATSKRGSSYNEQFF
TRBD2	TRBV7-9	TRBJ2-2	CASTASGGNTGELFF
-	TRBV4-2	TRBJ2-3	CASSQELPVGIGSDTQYF
TRBD2	TRBV5-5	TRBJ2-7	CASSLDPSGSYEQYF
-	TRBV20-1	TRBJ2-5	CSANRRSGETQYF
-	TRBV4-2	TRBJ1-2	CASSQDAGGGYTF
-	TRBV29-1	TRBJ2-5	CSVDIVGRETQYF
TRBD1	TRBV5-6	TRBJ2-5	CASSLGTGQETQYF
TRBD1	TRBV29-1	TRBJ2-4	CSVEEGQGPGIQYF
-	TRBV7-6	TRBJ2-7	CASSLDGRQNGYEQYF
TRBD1	TRBV29-1	TRBJ2-7	CSVEGQRSYEQYF
-	TRBV12-3/TRBV12-4	TRBJ2-1	CASSPRGDNEQFF
-	TRBV24-1	TRBJ2-7	CATSDPGSREQYF
TRBD2	TRBV12-3/TRBV12-4	TRBJ2-1	CASRRGAGGTYNEQFF
-	TRBV7-2	TRBJ1-2	CASSLARGNYGYTF
-	TRBV20-1	TRBJ2-3	CSARDQDGSDTQYF
-	TRBV7-9	TRBJ1-1	CASSGTRAIAEAFF
TRBD2	TRBV27	TRBJ2-3	CASSFGGFPDTQYF
-	TRBV10-3	TRBJ1-3	CAISGQFTSGNTIYF
-	TRBV7-6	TRBJ2-7	CASSLGATSSYEQYF
TRBD2	TRBV5-1	TRBJ2-1	CASSLVAGASYNEQFF
TRBD2	TRBV12-3/TRBV12-4	TRBJ2-1	CASRGGNNEQFF
-	TRBV5-5	TRBJ1-1	CASSLYTPLNTEAFF
-	TRBV12-3/TRBV12-4	TRBJ2-2	CAAEEGLAGELFF
TRBD1	TRBV14	TRBJ1-1	CASSPLTGIAEAFF
-	TRBV20-1	TRBJ2-7	CSARVRGMGEQYF
TRBD1	TRBV7-9	TRBJ2-5	CASRSGQGTQETQYF
-	TRBV7-9	TRBJ2-7	CASKGSPYEQYF
-	TRBV27	TRBJ2-7	CASSLSLGGANEQYF
-	TRBV5-1	TRBJ1-4	CASSLGPGEKLFF
-	TRBV7-9	TRBJ2-5	CASSLQAEFEETQYF
-	TRBV15	TRBJ2-5	CATSRASTGVQETQYF